The entry below gives a single T cell receptor (beta chain) sequence along with its context. This entry comes from a study of graft-versus-host responses after intestinal transplantation. The authors combined roughly 200,000 CFSE-labeled responder cells with roughly 200,000 irradiated, violet-dye-labeled stimulator cells in plates. Repertoires were generated with immunoSEQ multiplex PCR, while TCRdb's copy carries only in-frame clones and drops some. The sample has some 14,000 clones, approximately 36% seen once. The TCR sequence derives from a human patient who received an intestinal transplant. The sample consisted of alloreactive CD8+ T cells from a mixed lymphocyte reaction culture, taken before intestinal transplant. Described subset: CFSE-low proliferating T cells sorted from approximately 6-day pre-transplant mixed lymphocyte reaction (GvH or HvG direction).

CDR3: CASALQGSGNTIYF. The DNA for the CDR3 is TGTGCTAGTGCTCTACAGGGCTCTGGAAACACCATATATTTT. The rearrangement links TRBV12-5 to TRBJ1-3, with D tentatively TRBD1 (6 bases). V lost 7 bases to trimming and J lost 0 bases, with 10 bases between them. The CDR3 contains 14 residues. CDR1 is LGHNT and CDR2 is FRNRAP in the germline V gene.